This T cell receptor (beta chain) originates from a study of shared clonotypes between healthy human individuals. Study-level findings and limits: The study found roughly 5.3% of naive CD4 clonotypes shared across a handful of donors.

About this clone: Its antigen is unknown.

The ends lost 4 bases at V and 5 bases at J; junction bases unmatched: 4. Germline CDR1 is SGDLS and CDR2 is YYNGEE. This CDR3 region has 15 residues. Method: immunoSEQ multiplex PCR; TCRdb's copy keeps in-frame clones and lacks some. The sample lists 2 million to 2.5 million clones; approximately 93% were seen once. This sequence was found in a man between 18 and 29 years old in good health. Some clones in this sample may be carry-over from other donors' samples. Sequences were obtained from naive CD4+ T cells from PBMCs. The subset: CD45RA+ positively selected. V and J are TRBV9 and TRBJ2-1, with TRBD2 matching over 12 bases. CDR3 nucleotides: TGTGCCAGCAGCCACCGACTAGCGGGAGACAATGAGCAGTTCTTC. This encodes CASSHRLAGDNEQFF.